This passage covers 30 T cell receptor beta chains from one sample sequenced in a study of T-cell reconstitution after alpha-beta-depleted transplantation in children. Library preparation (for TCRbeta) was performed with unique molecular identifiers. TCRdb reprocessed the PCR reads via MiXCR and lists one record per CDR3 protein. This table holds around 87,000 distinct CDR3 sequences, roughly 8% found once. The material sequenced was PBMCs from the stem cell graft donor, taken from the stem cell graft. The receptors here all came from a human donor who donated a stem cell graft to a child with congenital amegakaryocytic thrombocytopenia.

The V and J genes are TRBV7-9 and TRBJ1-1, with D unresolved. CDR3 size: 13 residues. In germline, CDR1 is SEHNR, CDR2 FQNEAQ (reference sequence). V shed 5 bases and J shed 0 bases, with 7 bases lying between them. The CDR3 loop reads CASSLHMNTEAFF. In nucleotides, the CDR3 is TGTGCCAGCAGCCTACACATGAACACTGAAGCTTTCTTT.

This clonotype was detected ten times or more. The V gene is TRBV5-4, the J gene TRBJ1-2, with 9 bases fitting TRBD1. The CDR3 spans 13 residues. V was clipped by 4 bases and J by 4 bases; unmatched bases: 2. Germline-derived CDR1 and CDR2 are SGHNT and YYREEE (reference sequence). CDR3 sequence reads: CASSGTGRYGYTF. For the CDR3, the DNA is TGTGCCAGCAGCGGGACAGGGCGCTATGGCTACACCTTC.

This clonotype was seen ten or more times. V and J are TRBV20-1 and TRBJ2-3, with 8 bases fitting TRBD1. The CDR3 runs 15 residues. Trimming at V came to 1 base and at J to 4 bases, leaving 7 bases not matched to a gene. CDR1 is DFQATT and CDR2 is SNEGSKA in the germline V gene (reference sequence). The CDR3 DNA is TGCAGTGCTAGAGTCCCGGACAGGGTCGCAGATACGCAGTATTTT. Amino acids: CSARVPDRVADTQYF.

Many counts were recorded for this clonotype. The CDR3 spells CSVDAGTNTEAFF. The CDR3, as DNA: TGCAGCGTTGATGCAGGGACAAACACTGAAGCTTTCTTT. This chain joins TRBV29-1 and TRBJ1-1, with D possibly TRBD1 on 6 matching bases. V gave up 3 bases and J gave up 2 bases, with 10 bases separating them. The CDR3 contains 13 residues. CDR1 is SQVTM, CDR2 ANQGSEA, per germline.

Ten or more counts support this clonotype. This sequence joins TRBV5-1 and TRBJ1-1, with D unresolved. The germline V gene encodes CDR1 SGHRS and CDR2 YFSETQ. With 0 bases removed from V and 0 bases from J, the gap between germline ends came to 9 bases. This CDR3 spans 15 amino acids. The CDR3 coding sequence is TGCGCCAGCAGCTTGGATCTAGGCCTGAACACTGAAGCTTTCTTT. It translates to CASSLDLGLNTEAFF.

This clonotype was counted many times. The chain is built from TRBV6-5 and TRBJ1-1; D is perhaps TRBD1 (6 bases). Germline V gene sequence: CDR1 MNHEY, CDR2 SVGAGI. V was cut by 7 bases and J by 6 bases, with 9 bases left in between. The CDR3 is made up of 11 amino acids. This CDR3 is CASNGQSEAFF. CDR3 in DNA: TGTGCCAGCAATGGACAGTCTGAAGCTTTCTTT.

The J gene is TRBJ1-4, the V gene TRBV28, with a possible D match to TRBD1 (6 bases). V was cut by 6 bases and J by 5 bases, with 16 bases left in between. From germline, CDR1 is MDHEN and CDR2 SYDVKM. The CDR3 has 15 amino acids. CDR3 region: CASSHQGGGNEKLFF. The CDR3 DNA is TGTGCCAGCAGCCACCAAGGGGGGGGAAATGAAAAACTGTTTTTT. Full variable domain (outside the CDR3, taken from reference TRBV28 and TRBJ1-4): DVKVTQSSRYLVKRTGEKVFLECVQDMDHENMFWYRQDPGLGLRLIYFSYDVKMKEKGDIPEGYSVSREKKERFSLILESASTNQTSMYLCASSHQGGGNEKLFFGSGTQLSVL.

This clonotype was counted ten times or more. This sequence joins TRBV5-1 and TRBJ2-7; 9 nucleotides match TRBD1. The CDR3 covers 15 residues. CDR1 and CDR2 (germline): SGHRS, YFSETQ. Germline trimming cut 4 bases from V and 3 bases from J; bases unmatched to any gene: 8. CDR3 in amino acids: CASSPQGTGFYEQYF. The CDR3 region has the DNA TGCGCCAGCAGCCCACAGGGGACAGGGTTCTACGAGCAGTACTTC.

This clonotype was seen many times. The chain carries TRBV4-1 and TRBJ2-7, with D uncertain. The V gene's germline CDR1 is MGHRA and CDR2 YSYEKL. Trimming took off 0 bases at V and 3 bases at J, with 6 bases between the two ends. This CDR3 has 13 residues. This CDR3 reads CASSQERGYEQYF. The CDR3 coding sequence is TGCGCCAGCAGCCAAGAAAGAGGCTACGAGCAGTACTTC.

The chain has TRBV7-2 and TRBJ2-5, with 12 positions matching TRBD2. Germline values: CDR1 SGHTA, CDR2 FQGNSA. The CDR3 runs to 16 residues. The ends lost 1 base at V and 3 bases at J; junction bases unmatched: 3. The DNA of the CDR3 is TGTGCCAGCAGCTTAGACTGGACTAGCGGGAAAGAGACCCAGTACTTC. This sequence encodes CASSLDWTSGKETQYF.

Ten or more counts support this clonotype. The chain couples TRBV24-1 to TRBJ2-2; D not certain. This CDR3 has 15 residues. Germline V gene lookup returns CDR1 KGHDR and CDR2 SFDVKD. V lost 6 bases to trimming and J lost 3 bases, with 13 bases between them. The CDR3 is CATSQRRTYTGELFF. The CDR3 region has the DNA TGTGCCACCAGTCAAAGGCGAACTTACACCGGGGAGCTGTTTTTT.

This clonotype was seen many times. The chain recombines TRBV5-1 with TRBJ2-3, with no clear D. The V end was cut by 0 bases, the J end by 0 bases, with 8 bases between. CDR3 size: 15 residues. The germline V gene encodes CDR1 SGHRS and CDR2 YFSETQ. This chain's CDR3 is CASSLASGSTDTQYF. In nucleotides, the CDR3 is TGCGCCAGCAGCTTGGCCTCTGGGAGCACAGATACGCAGTATTTT.

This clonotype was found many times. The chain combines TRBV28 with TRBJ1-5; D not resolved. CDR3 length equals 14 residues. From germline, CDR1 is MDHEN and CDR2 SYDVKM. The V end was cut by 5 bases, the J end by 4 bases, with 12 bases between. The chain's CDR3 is CASSTPDGNQPQHF. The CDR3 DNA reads TGTGCCAGCAGTACCCCCGACGGGAATCAGCCCCAGCATTTT.

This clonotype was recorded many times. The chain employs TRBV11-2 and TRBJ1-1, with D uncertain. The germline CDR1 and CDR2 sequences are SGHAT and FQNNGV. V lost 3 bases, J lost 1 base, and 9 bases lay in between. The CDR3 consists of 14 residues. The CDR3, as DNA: TGTGCCAGCAGCTTTTCGCCGGGGAACACTGAAGCTTTCTTT. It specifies CASSFSPGNTEAFF.

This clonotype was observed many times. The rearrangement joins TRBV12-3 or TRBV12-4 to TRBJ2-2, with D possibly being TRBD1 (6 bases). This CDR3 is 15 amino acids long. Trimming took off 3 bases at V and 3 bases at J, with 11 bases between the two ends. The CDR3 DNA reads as TGTGCCAGCAGTTTGAGGGGGATGGACACCGGGGAGCTGTTTTTT. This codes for CASSLRGMDTGELFF.

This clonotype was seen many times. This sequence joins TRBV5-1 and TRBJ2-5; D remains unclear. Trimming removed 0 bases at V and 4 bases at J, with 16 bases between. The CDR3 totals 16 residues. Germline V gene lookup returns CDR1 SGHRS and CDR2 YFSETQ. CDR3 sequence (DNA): TGCGCCAGCAGCTTGGGTCCTGGCCAAACGGGAGAGACCCAGTACTTC. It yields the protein CASSLGPGQTGETQYF. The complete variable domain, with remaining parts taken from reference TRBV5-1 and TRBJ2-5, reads KAGVTQTPRYLIKTRGQQVTLSCSPISGHRSVSWYQQTPGQGLQFLFEYFSETQRNKGNFPGRFSGRQFSNSRSEMNVSTLELGDSALYLCASSLGPGQTGETQYFGPGTRLLVL.

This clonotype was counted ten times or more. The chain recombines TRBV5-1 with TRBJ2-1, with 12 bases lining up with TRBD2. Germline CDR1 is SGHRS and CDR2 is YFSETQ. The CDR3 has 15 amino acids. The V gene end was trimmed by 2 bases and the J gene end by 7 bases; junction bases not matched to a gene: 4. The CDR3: CASSFFTSGGNEQFF. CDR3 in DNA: TGCGCCAGCAGCTTTTTTACTAGCGGGGGGAATGAGCAGTTCTTC.

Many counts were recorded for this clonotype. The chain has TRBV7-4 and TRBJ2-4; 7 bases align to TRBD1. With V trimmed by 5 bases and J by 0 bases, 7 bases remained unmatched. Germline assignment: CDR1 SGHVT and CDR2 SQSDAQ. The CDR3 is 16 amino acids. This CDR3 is CASSGRTGRAKNIQYF. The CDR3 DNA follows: TGTGCCAGCAGCGGACGGACAGGCCGAGCCAAAAACATTCAGTACTTC.

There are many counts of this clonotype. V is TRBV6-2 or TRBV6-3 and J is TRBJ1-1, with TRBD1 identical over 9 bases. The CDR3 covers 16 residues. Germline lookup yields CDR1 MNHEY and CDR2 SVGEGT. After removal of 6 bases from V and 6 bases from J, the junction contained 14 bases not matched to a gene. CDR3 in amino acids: CASRQPGQGFVPEAFF. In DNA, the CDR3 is TGTGCCAGCAGACAACCGGGACAGGGATTTGTCCCTGAAGCTTTCTTT.

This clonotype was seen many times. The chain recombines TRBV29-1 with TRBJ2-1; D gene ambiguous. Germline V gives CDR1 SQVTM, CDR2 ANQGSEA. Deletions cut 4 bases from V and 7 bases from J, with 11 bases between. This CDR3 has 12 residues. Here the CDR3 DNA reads TGCAGCGTTGTCCCCGCCAGGAATGAGCAGTTCTTC. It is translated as CSVVPARNEQFF.

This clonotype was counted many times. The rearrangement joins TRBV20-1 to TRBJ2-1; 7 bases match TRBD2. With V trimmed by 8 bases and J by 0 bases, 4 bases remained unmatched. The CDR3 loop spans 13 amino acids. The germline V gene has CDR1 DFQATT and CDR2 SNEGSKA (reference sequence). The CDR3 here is CSRPGGSYNEQFF. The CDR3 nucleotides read TGCAGTAGGCCGGGGGGCTCCTACAATGAGCAGTTCTTC.

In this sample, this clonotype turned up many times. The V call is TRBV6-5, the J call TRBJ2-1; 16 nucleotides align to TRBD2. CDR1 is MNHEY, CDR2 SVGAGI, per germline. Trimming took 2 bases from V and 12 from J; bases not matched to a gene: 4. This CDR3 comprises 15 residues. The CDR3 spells CASSYGTSGRVRQFF. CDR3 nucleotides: TGTGCCAGCAGTTACGGGACTAGCGGGAGGGTAAGGCAGTTCTTC.

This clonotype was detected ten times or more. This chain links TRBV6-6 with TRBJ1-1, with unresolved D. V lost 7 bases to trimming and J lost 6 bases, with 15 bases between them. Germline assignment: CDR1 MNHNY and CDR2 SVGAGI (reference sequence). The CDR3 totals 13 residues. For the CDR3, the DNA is TGTGCCAGCACCCAATGGGGTCGGGCTGAAGCTTTCTTT. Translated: CASTQWGRAEAFF.

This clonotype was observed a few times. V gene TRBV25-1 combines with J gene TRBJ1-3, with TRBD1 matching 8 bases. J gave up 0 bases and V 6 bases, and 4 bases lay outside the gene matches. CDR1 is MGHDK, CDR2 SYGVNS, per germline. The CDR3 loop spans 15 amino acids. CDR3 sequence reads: CASSETGDSGNTIYF. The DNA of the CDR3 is TGTGCCAGCAGCGAGACAGGGGACTCTGGAAACACCATATATTTT. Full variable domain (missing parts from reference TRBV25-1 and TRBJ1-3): EADIYQTPRYLVIGTGKKITLECSQTMGHDKMYWYQQDPGMELHLIHYSYGVNSTEKGDLSSESTVSRIRTEHFPLTLESARPSHTSQYLCASSETGDSGNTIYFGEGSWLTVV.

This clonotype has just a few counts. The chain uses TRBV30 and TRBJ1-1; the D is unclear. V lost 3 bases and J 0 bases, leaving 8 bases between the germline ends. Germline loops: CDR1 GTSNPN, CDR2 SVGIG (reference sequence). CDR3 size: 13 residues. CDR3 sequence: CAWRPVVNTEAFF. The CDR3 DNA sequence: TGTGCCTGGAGGCCCGTCGTGAACACTGAAGCTTTCTTT.

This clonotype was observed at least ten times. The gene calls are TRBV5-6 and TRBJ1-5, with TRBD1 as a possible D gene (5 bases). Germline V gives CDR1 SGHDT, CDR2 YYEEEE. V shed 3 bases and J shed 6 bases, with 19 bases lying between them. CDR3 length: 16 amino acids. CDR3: CASSSLGGGYPQPQHF. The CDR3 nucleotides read TGTGCCAGCAGCTCCTTAGGCGGGGGGTATCCTCAGCCCCAGCATTTT.

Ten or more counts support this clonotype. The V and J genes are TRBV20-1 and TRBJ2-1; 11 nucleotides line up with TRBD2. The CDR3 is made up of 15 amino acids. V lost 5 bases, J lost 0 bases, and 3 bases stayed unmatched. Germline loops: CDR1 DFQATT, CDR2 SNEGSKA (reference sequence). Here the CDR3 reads CSAASGGSSYNEQFF. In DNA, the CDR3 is TGCAGTGCTGCTAGCGGGGGGAGCTCCTACAATGAGCAGTTCTTC.

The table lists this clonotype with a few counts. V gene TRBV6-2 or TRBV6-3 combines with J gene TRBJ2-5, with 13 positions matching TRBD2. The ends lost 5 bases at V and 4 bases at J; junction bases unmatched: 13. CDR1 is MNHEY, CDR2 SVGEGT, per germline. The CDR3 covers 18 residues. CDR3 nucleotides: TGTGCCAGCAGTCGACTAGCGGGGGGCCCCGCGCTCTCAGAGACCCAGTACTTC. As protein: CASSRLAGGPALSETQYF.

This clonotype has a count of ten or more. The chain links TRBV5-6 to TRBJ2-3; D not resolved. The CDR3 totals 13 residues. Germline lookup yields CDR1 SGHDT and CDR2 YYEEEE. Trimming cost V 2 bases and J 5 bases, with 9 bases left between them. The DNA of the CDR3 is TGTGCCAGCAGCTTTTCCCCGGAAGATACGCAGTATTTT. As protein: CASSFSPEDTQYF.

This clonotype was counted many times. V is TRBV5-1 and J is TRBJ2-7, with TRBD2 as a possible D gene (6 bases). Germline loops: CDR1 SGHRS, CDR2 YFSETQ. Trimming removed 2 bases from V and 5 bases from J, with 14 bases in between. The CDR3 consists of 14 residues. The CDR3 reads CASSFRSSDNEQYF. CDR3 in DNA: TGCGCCAGCAGCTTTAGGTCTAGCGACAACGAGCAGTACTTC.